The clone carrying this T cell receptor beta chain was observed many times. Its antigen is as yet unknown. This record comes from a study of T-cell reconstitution after alpha-beta-depleted transplantation in children. Notes on the study in general: Expanded graft clones, several hundred of them, were reportedly the source of alpha-beta T cells about two months after transplant.

TCRbeta library preparation incorporated unique molecular identifiers. TCRdb re-called the PCR reads with MiXCR, one entry per CDR3 protein. The sample lists 200,000 to 300,000 distinct CDR3 sequences; roughly 7.7% were seen once. This CDR3 has 14 residues. Germline CDR1 SGHRS, CDR2 YFSETQ. Trimming shortened V by 3 bases and J by 7 bases, and 14 bases separated the two germline ends. This clonotype was sampled from a male patient younger than 18 who had a stem cell transplant for acute lymphoblastic leukemia, so the T cells may come from the graft donor. The source was PBMCs, mostly from graft donor cells, collected 180 days after TCRalphabeta/CD19-depleted stem cell transplant. V is TRBV5-1 and J is TRBJ2-1; D might be TRBD1 or TRBD2, each matching 5 bases. DNA of the CDR3: TGCGCCAGCAGCTACCAGACAGAGGGGAATGAGCAGTTCTTC. This translates into CASSYQTEGNEQFF.